These 11 T cell receptor beta chains were sequenced from one sample in a study of T cell repertoires in cytomegalovirus infection. MiXCR, run by TCRdb on the reads, gives a single entry per CDR3 protein. The sample lists roughly 760,000 distinct CDR3 sequences; roughly 36% were seen once. Sequencing was performed on PBMCs. The receptors were sampled from a human donor in good health (CMV status not recorded). Some clones in this sample may be carry-over from other donors' samples.

The V call is TRBV10-3, the J call TRBJ1-2; the D is unclear. The CDR3 spans 11 residues. Germline lookup yields CDR1 ENHRY and CDR2 SYGVKD. Deletions cut 2 bases from V and 7 bases from J, with 5 bases between. CDR3 nucleotide sequence: TGTGCCATCAGTGAGGCGTTTGGCTACACCTTC. Translation gives CAISEAFGYTF.

Here the CDR3 DNA reads TGTGCCAGCAGTGAATCGGGTCCGCCACTATTTGAAGCTTTCTTT. Translation: CASSESGPPLFEAFF. The rearrangement uses TRBV25-1 and TRBJ1-1; D not resolved. From germline, CDR1 is MGHDK and CDR2 SYGVNS. This CDR3 has 15 residues. Trimming took 1 base from V and 7 from J, leaving 16 bases between them.

This clonotype has just one count. The V gene is TRBV11-1, the J gene TRBJ2-3; tentatively, D is TRBD2 (5 bases). V shed 5 bases and J shed 11 bases, with 14 bases lying between them. This CDR3 is built from 12 residues. The germline V gene has CDR1 SGHAT and CDR2 FQDESV (reference sequence). The CDR3 sequence is CASSPRGGKQYF. DNA of the CDR3: TGTGCCAGCAGCCCGAGAGGAGGTAAGCAGTATTTT.

There are a few counts of this clonotype. This sequence joins TRBV6-5 and TRBJ2-7, with D possibly being TRBD2 (6 bases). Germline CDR1 reads MNHEY; CDR2 reads SVGAGI. CDR3 size: 14 residues. Deletions cut 4 bases from V and 0 bases from J, with 10 bases between. The CDR3 sequence is CASSSFGSSYEQYF. CDR3 sequence (DNA): TGTGCCAGCAGTTCCTTCGGGAGCTCCTACGAGCAGTACTTC.

About this clonotype itself: This may arise from a read error, as a much more abundant clone is one base away. The rearrangement joins TRBV7-2 to TRBJ2-7, with 15 positions matching TRBD2. CDR3 length: 17 amino acids. CDR1 and CDR2 from the germline V gene are SGHTA and FQGNSA. Trimming took 5 bases from V and 0 from J; bases not matched to a gene: 5. The CDR3 DNA reads TGTGCCAGCAGCCCAGGGACTAGCGGGGGGTTCTCCTACGAGCAGTACTTC. Translation: CASSPGTSGGFSYEQYF.

A few counts support this clonotype. This chain connects TRBV10-3 to TRBJ1-6; 9 bases agree with TRBD1. The CDR3 contains 14 residues. Per germline, CDR1 ENHRY and CDR2 SYGVKD. V was clipped by 10 bases and J by 4 bases; unmatched bases: 5. The CDR3 bases are TGTGCCACCGTACAGGGGGCATATAATTCACCCCTCCACTTT. It encodes CATVQGAYNSPLHF.

The chain employs TRBV27 and TRBJ2-7, with TRBD1 identical over 9 bases. Germline trimming cut 3 bases from V and 2 bases from J; bases unmatched to any gene: 14. Germline V gene sequence: CDR1 MNHEY, CDR2 SMNVEV (reference sequence). This CDR3 has 18 residues. The CDR3 bases are TGTGCCAGCAGTTTCCAAGGGGCTCGGGGACAGGGAGCCTACGAGCAGTACTTC. It yields the protein CASSFQGARGQGAYEQYF.

In its sample, this clonotype was seen many times. The rearrangement uses TRBV12-3 or TRBV12-4 and TRBJ2-7, with unresolved D. Deletions cut 5 bases from V and 3 bases from J, with 8 bases between. The CDR3 runs 12 residues. The CDR3 DNA sequence: TGTGCCAGCAGTCCCCCCGACTACGAGCAGTACTTC. Its protein is CASSPPDYEQYF.

This clonotype was counted once. The rearrangement uses TRBV28 and TRBJ2-3; TRBD1 matches 8 bases. Germline CDR1 and CDR2: MDHEN and SYDVKM. After removal of 10 bases from V and 0 bases from J, the junction contained 3 bases not matched to a gene. The CDR3 has 13 amino acids. The CDR3 spells CAIGQGSTDTQYF. Here the CDR3 DNA reads TGTGCCATCGGACAGGGAAGCACAGATACGCAGTATTTT.

J is TRBJ1-3 and V is TRBV12-3 or TRBV12-4, with D maybe TRBD1 (6 bases). Between the trimmed V and J ends, which lost 6 bases and 0 bases, there was a span of 15 bases. The CDR3 is 16 residues long. CDR3 DNA: TGTGCCAGCAGCTCAAGAAGGGGGGTCTCTGGAAACACCATATATTTT. Encoded protein: CASSSRRGVSGNTIYF.

Ten or more counts support this clonotype. The chain combines TRBV7-9 with TRBJ1-1; D is undetermined. V was clipped by 5 bases and J by 2 bases, with 12 bases between them. Germline assignment: CDR1 SEHNR and CDR2 FQNEAQ (reference sequence). This CDR3 spans 14 amino acids. The CDR3 sequence: CASSPPGRNTEAFF. Written as DNA, the CDR3 is TGTGCCAGCAGCCCGCCCGGTAGAAACACTGAAGCTTTCTTT.